Sequencing of this T cell receptor beta chain was carried out in a study of cytomegalovirus exposure and HLA in healthy donors (dated by TCRdb to about 2017). For the wider study: An earlier analysis of approximately 550 of the donors reported about 250 Gb of sequence data and some 100 million unique TCR beta sequences from 150 million to 200 million T cells. Every repertoire in the discovery cohort had been generated on one and the same sequencing platform. In a later analysis, previously published TCR beta repertoires from roughly 710 donors were re-analyzed and high-resolution HLA genotyping was added so that TCR occurrence patterns could be studied. Among 398 genotyped donors of the cohort, an average of roughly 240,000 unique TCR beta nucleotide sequences were sequenced per donor, around 20% of them non-productive. An early release that covered about 600 HLA-typed donors contained around 300 gigabases of sequencing data and around 80 million unique TCR sequences. Donor age, sex, ethnicity and CMV serostatus were compiled together with the repertoire data. Typing coverage differed by locus: A, B, C, DRB1 and DQB1 were typed in about 629-640 donors, DQA1 in approximately 520, DPA1 in some 610, and DPB1 in just under 490. A later genetic analysis took genome-wide SNP genotypes for about 60% of the roughly 670 donors and used that subset as a discovery cohort. To predict cytomegalovirus infection status, the study combined high-throughput TCR immunosequencing, statistical association of individual TCRs with disease status, and machine learning. To decide whether each TCR beta V gene segment behaved as functional or pseudogenic, an earlier analysis of approximately 600 of the donors relied on high-throughput TCR beta sequencing. Class I and class II HLA loci were covered by the typing at four-digit resolution. The later analysis used no new phenotypic data to find candidate immune exposures, relying instead on TCR beta sequences and their occurrence across donors. Using immunosequencing, the study profiled T cell repertoires from about 650 subjects and related those repertoires to cytomegalovirus serostatus. The genetic ancestry cluster associated with self-reported Caucasian donors included 81% of the approximately 430 genotyped donors. Four to six DR-DQ haplotypes were handled as single units for association and clustering, since linkage in the cohort was strong. Besides the first cohort of 666 subjects, a separate validation cohort made up of roughly 130 different subjects was used. The study aimed to test whether signatures of past pathogen exposure could be identified by cataloging public T cell receptors.

Library preparation used the immunoSEQ multiplex PCR assay. For the multiplex PCR, a mixture combining 60 forward primers for TCR Vbeta segments and 13 reverse primers for TCR Jbeta segments was used. The CDR3 region of rearranged TCR beta genes was amplified from genomic DNA by a multiplex PCR assay. The Illumina HiSeq System was used to sequence the amplified TCR beta libraries as 87-base-pair reads. The authors processed their data as follows. A later analysis counted 75 million to 100 million unique TCR beta chains across the 650 to 700 repertoires, and approximately 11 million of these chains were shared by at least two donors. Raw reads were error-corrected and collapsed into unique sequences by a nearest-neighbor algorithm in which closely related sequences were merged to remove PCR and sequencing errors. V, D and J gene segments were assigned by aligning CDR3 sequences to IMGT reference sequences. For a sequence to be retained, at least a six-nucleotide match to both a V gene segment and a J gene segment was required. A rearrangement was called productive if the CDR3 had no stop codons and remained in frame with V and J, and every other rearrangement was called non-productive. CDR3 was defined according to IMGT convention as the region running from the second conserved V-encoded cysteine to the conserved J-encoded phenylalanine. In an earlier analysis of approximately 590 of the donors, sequences lacking an unambiguous match to a single V gene segment were excluded. An earlier analysis of some 610 of the donors called V segments functional above 56.7% productive rearrangements and segregating when the between-donor standard deviation exceeded 5%. To diagnose cytomegalovirus status from the catalog of TCR beta chain sequences, a statistical classification framework was built. In a later analysis, TCR nucleotide sequences were compared against IMGT/GENE-DB human TR gene sequences so that V and J genes could be assigned. Using the TCRdist pipeline, a later analysis assigned CDR3 sequences along with most-parsimonious VDJ recombination scenarios. In a later analysis, each TCR beta chain was defined by its CDR3 amino acid sequence together with its V-gene family, and reads without a unique V-gene family were excluded. As a way to deal with suspected cross-contamination and a sequencing artifact, a later analysis dropped over 550 nucleotide sequences that were highly shared and had low generation probability. For each public chain, a later analysis derived a clonal expansion index from normalized ranks of inferred template counts within each repertoire. In a later analysis, generation probabilities were computed with a VDJ recombination model fitted to out-of-frame rearrangements, and the resulting probabilities were checked against IGoR. Hypergeometric tests were used in a later analysis to score TCR-TCR, TCR-HLA and TCR-CMV co-occurrence, with a repertoire-size bias correction applied to the TCR pairs. False discovery rates were estimated in a later analysis by permuting HLA or CMV assignments 20 times. In a later analysis, co-occurring TCRs were grouped using DBSCAN, with TCRdist sequence similarity added in when clustering inside HLA-allele-positive subsets. Co-occurrence clustering excluded repertoires with fewer than 30,000 or more than 120,000 public chains, plus five with anomalous nucleotide sharing. What TCRdb holds here is the immuneACCESS table cut down to in-frame rearrangements. Part of the clones is not present; checked against another copy, under half of the missing clones reflect an unresolved V gene, and the others are unexplained. The DNA was the basis for D and trimming; V, J and clone size are from that table. The sample data list 150,000 to 200,000 clones, and 84% of these were observed just once. The ten largest make up 0.35% to 0.45% of the sample.

What the authors observed across the whole study: In a later genetic analysis, a missense DCLRE1C variant was associated with V-gene and J-gene trimming of TCR beta chains, and the association was replicated in an independent cohort. Assigning TCR associations to individual alleles was difficult when HLA alleles, especially DR and DQ, strongly co-occurred. An earlier analysis of 587 of the donors showed that most TCR beta V segments appeared in productive rearrangements either about 87% or about 30% of the time, which broadly matched IMGT annotations. Only TCR beta chains were sequenced in this cohort, and the absence of alpha or paired-chain data limited detectable features. According to the authors, the approach could potentially be generalized to other disease states and immunological phenotypes. In a later analysis, several top co-occurrence clusters were reported to appear linked to parvovirus B19, influenza, CMV and Epstein-Barr virus. Most TCR sequences were seen in very few donors, while some public TCRs were found in many individuals. A later genetic analysis reported fewer N-insertions in productive TCRs among donors in an Asian-associated ancestry cluster than the roughly 720-donor mean. Presence/absence analyses assumed roughly uniform sequencing depth across donors, an assumption that may not hold. Compared with equally common non-associated chains, HLA-associated TCR beta chains in a later analysis were more clonally expanded and had lower generation probabilities. The study gave a list of 150 to 200 TCR beta chains associated with cytomegalovirus. Immune exposure information for the cohort was limited to CMV serostatus. Because counts were too low, some 16 rarely observed V segments, including chromosome 9 orphons, were excluded from the earlier analysis of 587 of the donors. A cluster of highly shared sequence variants was judged likely to be a technical artifact of the sequencing pipeline. In both the original and validation cohorts, the classifier was reported to diagnose cytomegalovirus status with high specificity and sensitivity. In a later analysis, some 17,000 TCR beta sequences were associated with specific HLA alleles at a false discovery rate of 0.05. Because HLA typing was missing for some donors at each locus, association tests included only the typed subset. In a later analysis, the rate of TCR association differed among HLA loci, with DRB1 alleles having the most associated TCRs and HLA-C alleles having the fewest. In a later analysis, most CMV-associated TCR beta chains were found to appear HLA-restricted, with HLA associations seemingly driven largely by CMV exposure. In vitro tests confirmed that a few of the cytomegalovirus-associated TCR beta chains recognize cytomegalovirus antigens. Correlated functional status among segregating V segments might reflect linkage disequilibrium, but an unknown experimental factor could not be ruled out. The 87-base-pair reads could not distinguish some IMGT-functional V segments, including TRBV6-2 and TRBV6-3, so those segments were excluded. A further reported finding was that TCR beta sequences accurately predicted the HLA-A and HLA-B alleles for most subjects in the first cohort.

Details on this clone: The antigen it binds to is not known. Base-call qualities are not available, and no considerably larger clone is one nucleotide away.

The cohort consisted of 650 to 850 healthy bone marrow donors. All cohort members were sampled while nominally healthy, although unrecorded immune exposures were likely present. The donor tested CMV seronegative and was one of the 352 seronegative cohort members. Each donor provided a peripheral blood sample, and peripheral blood mononuclear cells were used for TCR beta sequencing. Genomic DNA was extracted from the blood cell samples with the Qiagen DNeasy Blood Extraction Kit. From the cysteine up to the phenylalanine, the CDR3 has a length of 13 residues. Only the CDR3 region is kept as DNA, spanning 39 bases read in frame from base 1. Looking up the germline V gene (reference sequence) yields CDR1 MNHEY and CDR2 SMNVEV. Relative to germline, V is missing 4 bases and J is missing 4 bases, with 2 bases of the junction outside any gene match.

The clonotype originates from a boy between 2 and 10 years old in good health and CMV-seronegative. Sequencing input: PBMCs. The chain is assembled from TRBV27 and TRBJ1-1; 8 central nucleotides agree with TRBD1. The nucleotides are TGTGCCAGCAGTTATACAGGGGGCACTGAAGCTTTCTTT. Its translation is CASSYTGGTEAFF.